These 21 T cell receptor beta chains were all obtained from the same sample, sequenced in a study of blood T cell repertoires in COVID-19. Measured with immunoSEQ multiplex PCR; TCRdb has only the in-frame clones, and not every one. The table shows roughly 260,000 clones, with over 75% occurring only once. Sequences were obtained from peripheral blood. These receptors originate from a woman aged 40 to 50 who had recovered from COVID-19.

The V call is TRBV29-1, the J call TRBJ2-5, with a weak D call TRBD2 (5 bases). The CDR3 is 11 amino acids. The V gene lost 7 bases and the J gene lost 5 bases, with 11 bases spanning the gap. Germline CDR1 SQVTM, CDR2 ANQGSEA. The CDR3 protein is CSAHTGETQYF. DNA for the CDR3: TGCAGCGCCCATACGGGGGAGACCCAGTACTTC.

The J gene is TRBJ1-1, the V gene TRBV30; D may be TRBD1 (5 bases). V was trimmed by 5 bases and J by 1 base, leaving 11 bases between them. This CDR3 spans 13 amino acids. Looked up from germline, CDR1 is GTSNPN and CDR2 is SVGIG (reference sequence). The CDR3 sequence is CAWAGRGNTEAFF. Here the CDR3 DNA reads TGTGCCTGGGCTGGGAGGGGGAACACTGAAGCTTTCTTT. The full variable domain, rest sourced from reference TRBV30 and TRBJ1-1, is SQTIHQWPATLVQPVGSPLSLECTVEGTSNPNLYWYRQAAGRGLQLLFYSVGIGQISSEVPQNLSASRPQDRQFILSSKKLLLSDSGFYLCAWAGRGNTEAFFGQGTRLTVV.

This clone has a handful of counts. CDR3 nucleotides: TGTGCCAGCAGCCCCGGACAAAGGACGGTGAACACTGAAGCTTTCTTT. Protein: CASSPGQRTVNTEAFF. This chain uses TRBV6-6 with TRBJ1-1; weak D call: TRBD1 (5 bases). The germline V gene has CDR1 MNHNY and CDR2 SVGAGI (reference sequence). The CDR3 consists of 16 residues. V was shortened by 6 bases and J by 0 bases, with 17 bases between the two germline ends.

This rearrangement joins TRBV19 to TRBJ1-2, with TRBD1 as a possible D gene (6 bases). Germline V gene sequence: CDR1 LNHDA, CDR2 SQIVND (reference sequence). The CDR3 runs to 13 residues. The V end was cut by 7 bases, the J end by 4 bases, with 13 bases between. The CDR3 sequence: CASTLTGRYGYTF. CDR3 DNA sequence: TGTGCCAGTACCTTGACAGGTCGCTATGGCTACACCTTC.

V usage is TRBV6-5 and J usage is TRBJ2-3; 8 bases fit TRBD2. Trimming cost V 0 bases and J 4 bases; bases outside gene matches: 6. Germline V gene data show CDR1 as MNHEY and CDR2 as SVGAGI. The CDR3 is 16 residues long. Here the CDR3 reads CASSYSGTRGPDTQYF. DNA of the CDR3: TGTGCCAGCAGTTACTCCGGGACTAGGGGCCCAGATACGCAGTATTTT.

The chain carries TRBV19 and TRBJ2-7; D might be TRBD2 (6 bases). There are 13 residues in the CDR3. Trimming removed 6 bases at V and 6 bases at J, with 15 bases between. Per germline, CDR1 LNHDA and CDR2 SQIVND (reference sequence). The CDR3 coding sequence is TGTGCCAGTAGGGAGGGAATTAGCCGCGAGCAGTACTTC. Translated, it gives CASREGISREQYF. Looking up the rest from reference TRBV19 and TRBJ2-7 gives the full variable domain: DGGITQSPKYLFRKEGQNVTLSCEQNLNHDAMYWYRQDPGQGLRLIYYSQIVNDFQKGDIAEGYSVSREKKESFPLTVTSAQKNPTAFYLCASREGISREQYFGPGTRLTVT.

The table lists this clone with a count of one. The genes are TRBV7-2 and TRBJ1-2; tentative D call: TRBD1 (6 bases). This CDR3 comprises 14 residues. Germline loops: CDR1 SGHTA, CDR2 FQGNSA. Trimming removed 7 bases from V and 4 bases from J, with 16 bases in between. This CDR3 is CASIAGDTLYGYTF. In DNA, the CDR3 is TGTGCCAGCATTGCGGGGGACACCCTCTATGGCTACACCTTC.

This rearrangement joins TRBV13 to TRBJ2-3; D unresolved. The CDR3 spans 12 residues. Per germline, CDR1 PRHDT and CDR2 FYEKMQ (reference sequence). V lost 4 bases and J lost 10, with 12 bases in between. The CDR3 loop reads CASSSSSSAQYF. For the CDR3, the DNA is TGTGCCAGCAGCTCTAGTTCCTCGGCGCAGTATTTT.

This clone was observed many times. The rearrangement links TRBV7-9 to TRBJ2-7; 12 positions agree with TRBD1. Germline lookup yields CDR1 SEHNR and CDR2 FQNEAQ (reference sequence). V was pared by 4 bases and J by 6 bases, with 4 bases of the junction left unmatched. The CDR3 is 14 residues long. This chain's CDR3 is CASSSGTGGREQYF. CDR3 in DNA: TGTGCCAGCAGCTCCGGGACAGGGGGCCGCGAGCAGTACTTC.

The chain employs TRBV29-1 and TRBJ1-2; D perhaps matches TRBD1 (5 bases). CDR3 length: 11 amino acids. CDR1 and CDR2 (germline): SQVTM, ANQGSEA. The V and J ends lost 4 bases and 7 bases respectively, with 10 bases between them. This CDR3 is CSVGGVAGYTF. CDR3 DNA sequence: TGCAGCGTTGGGGGGGTCGCTGGCTACACCTTC.

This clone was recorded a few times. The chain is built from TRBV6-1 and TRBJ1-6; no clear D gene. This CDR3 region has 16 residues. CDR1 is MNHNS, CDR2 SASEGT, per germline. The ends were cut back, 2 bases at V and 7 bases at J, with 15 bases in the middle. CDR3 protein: CASSEFTGGGNSPLHF. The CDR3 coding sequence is TGTGCCAGCAGTGAATTTACGGGAGGCGGAAATTCACCCCTCCACTTT.

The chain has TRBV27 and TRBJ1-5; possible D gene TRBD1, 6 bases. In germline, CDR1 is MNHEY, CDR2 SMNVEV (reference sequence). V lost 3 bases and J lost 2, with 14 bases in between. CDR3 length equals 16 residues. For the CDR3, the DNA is TGTGCCAGCAGTTTTCTTACAGGGAAGGGCAATCAGCCCCAGCATTTT. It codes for CASSFLTGKGNQPQHF.

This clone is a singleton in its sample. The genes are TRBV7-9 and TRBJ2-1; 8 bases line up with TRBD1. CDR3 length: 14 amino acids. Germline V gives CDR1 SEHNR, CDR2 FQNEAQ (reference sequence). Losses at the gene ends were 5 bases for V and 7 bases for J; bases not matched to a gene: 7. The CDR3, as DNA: TGTGCCAGCAGCCCGCGACAGGGGTCAAATGAGCAGTTCTTC. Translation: CASSPRQGSNEQFF. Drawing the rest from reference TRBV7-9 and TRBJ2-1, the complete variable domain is DTGVSQNPRHKITKRGQNVTFRCDPISEHNRLYWYRQTLGQGPEFLTYFQNEAQLEKSRLLSDRFSAERPKGSFSTLEIQRTEQGDSAMYLCASSPRQGSNEQFFGPGTRLTVL.

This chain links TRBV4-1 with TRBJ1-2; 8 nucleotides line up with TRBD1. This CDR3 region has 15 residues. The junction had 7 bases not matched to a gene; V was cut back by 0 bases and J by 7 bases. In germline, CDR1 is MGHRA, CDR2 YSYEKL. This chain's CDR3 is CASSQDQGADGGYTF. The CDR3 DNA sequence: TGCGCCAGCAGCCAAGATCAGGGGGCGGATGGTGGCTACACCTTC.

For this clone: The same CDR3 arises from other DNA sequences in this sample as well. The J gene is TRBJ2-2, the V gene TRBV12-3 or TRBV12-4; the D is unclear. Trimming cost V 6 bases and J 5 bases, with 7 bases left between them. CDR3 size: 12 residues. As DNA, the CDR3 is TGTGCCAGCAGCCCACGGACCGGGGAGCTGTTTTTT. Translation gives CASSPRTGELFF.

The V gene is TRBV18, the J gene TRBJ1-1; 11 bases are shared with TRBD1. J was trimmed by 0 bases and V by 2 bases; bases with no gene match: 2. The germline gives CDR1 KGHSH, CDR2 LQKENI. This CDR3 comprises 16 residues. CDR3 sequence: CASSPGTGGLNTEAFF. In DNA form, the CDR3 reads TGTGCCAGCTCACCAGGGACAGGGGGATTGAACACTGAAGCTTTCTTT.

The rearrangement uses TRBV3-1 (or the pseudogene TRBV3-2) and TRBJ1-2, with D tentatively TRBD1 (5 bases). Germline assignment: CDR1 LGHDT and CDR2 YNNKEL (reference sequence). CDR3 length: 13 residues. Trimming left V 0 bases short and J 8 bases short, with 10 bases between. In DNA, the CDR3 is TGTGCCAGCAGCCAAGATTACAGGATAGGCTACACCTTC. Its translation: CASSQDYRIGYTF.

Written as DNA, the CDR3 is TGTGCCAGCAGCACGACAGGGGATAACTATGGCTACACCTTC. Its translation is CASSTTGDNYGYTF. The gene calls are TRBV7-9 and TRBJ1-2; 8 bases agree with TRBD1. Germline trimming cut 5 bases from V and 1 base from J; bases unmatched to any gene: 3. Germline CDR1 SEHNR, CDR2 FQNEAQ (reference sequence). The CDR3 is 14 residues long.

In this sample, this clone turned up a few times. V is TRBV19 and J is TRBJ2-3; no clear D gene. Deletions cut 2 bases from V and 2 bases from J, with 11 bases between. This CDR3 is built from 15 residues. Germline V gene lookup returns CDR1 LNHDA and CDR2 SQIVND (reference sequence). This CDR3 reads CASSIRGDHTDTQYF. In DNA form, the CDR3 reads TGTGCCAGTAGTATAAGAGGAGATCACACAGATACGCAGTATTTT.

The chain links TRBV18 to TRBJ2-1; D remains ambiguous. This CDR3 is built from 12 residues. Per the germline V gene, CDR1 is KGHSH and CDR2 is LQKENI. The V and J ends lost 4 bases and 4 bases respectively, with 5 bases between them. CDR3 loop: CASSLQYNEQFF. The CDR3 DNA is TGTGCCAGCTCACTCCAGTACAATGAGCAGTTCTTC.

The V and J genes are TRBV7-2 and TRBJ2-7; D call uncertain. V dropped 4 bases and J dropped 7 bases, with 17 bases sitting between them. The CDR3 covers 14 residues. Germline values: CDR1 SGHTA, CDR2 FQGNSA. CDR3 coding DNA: TGTGCCAGCAGCTCCTCCCTAGGCCTTGGAGAGCAGTACTTC. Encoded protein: CASSSSLGLGEQYF. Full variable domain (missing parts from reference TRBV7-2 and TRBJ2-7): GAGVSQSPSNKVTEKGKDVELRCDPISGHTALYWYRQSLGQGLEFLIYFQGNSAPDKSGLPSDRFSAERTGGSVSTLTIQRTQQEDSAVYLCASSSSLGLGEQYFGPGTRLTVT.